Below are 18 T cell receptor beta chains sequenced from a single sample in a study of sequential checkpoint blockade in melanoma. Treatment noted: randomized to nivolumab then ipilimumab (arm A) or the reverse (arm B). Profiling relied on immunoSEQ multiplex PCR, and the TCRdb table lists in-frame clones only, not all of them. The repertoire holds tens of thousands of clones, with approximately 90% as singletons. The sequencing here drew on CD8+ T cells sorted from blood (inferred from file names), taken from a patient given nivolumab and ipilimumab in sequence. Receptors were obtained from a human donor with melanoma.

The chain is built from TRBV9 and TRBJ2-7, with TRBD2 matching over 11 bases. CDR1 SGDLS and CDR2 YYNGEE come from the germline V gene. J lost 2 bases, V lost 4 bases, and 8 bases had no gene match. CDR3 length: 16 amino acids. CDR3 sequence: CASSPRGTSGTYEQYF. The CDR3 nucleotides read TGTGCCAGCAGCCCCCGAGGGACTAGCGGTACCTACGAGCAGTACTTC.

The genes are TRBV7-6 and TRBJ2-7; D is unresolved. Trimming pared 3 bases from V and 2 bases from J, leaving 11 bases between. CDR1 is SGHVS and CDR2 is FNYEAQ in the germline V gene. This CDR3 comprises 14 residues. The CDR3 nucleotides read TGTGCCAGCAGCTTGTACCAAAACACCTACGAGCAGTACTTC. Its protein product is CASSLYQNTYEQYF.

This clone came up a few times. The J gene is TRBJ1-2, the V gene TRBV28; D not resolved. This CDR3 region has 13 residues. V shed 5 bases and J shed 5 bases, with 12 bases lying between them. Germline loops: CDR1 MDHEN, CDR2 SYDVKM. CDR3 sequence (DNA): TGTGCCAGCAGTCCCCGAAAGCTATATGGCTACACCTTC. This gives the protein CASSPRKLYGYTF.

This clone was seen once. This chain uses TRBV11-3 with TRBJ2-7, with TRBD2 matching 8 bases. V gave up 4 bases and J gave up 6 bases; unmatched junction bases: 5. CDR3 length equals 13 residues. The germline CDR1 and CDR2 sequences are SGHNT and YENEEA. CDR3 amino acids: CASSYGGALEQYV. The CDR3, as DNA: TGTGCCAGCAGCTACGGGGGGGCCCTCGAGCAGTACGTC.

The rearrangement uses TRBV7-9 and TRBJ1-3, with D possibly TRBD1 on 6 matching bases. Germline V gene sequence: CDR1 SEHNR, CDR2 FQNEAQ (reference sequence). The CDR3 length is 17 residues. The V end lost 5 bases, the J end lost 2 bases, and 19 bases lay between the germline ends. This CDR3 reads CASSTLQGWGTGNTIYF. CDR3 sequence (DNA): TGTGCCAGCAGCACCCTACAGGGTTGGGGGACTGGAAACACCATATATTTT.

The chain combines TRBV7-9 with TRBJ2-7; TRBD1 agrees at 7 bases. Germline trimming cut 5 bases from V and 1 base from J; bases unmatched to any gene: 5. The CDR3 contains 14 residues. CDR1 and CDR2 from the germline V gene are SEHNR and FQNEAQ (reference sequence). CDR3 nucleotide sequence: TGTGCCAGCAGCCCGACAGGGTTGTCCTACGAGCAGTACTTC. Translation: CASSPTGLSYEQYF.

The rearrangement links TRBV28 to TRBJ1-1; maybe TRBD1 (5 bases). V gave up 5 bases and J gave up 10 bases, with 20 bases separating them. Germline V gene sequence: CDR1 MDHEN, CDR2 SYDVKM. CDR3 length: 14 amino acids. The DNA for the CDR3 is TGTGCCAGCAGTATAGCCGGGGGAGTAGAAGGAGCTTTCTTT. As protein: CASSIAGGVEGAFF.

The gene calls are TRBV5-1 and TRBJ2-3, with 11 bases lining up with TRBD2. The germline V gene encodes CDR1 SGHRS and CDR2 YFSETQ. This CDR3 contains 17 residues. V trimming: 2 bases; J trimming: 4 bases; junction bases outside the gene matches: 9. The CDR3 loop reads CASSFSLAGGPPDTQYF. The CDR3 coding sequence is TGCGCCAGCAGCTTCTCTCTAGCGGGAGGCCCCCCAGATACGCAGTATTTT.

This CDR3 reads CASSSDMNTGELFF. In DNA form, the CDR3 reads TGTGCCAGCAGCTCGGACATGAACACCGGGGAGCTGTTTTTT. The genes are TRBV7-9 and TRBJ2-2; D might be TRBD1 (5 bases). V was cut by 4 bases and J by 1 base, with 7 bases left in between. This CDR3 has 14 amino acids. CDR1 and CDR2 from the germline V gene are SEHNR and FQNEAQ (reference sequence).

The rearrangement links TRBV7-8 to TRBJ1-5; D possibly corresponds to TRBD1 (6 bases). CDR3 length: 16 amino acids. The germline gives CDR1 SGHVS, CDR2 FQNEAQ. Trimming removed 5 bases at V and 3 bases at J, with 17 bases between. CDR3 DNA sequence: TGTGCCAGCAGCGCCCGAGGACAGCCCGACAATCAGCCCCAGCATTTT. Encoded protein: CASSARGQPDNQPQHF. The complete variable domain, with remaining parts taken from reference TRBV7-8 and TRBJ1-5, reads GAGVSQSPRYKVAKRGQDVALRCDPISGHVSLFWYQQALGQGPEFLTYFQNEAQLDKSGLPSDRFFAERPEGSVSTLKIQRTQQEDSAVYLCASSARGQPDNQPQHFGDGTRLSIL.

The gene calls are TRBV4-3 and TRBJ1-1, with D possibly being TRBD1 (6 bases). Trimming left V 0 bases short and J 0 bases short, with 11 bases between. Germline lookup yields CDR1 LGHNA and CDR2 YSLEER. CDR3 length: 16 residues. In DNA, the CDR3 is TGCGCCAGCAGCCAAGAGGCAGGGACAATGAACACTGAAGCTTTCTTT. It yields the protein CASSQEAGTMNTEAFF.

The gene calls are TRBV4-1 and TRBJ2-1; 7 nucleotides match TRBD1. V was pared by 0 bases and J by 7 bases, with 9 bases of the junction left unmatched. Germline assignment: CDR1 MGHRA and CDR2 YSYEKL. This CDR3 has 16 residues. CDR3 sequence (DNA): TGCGCCAGCAGCCAAGATCAGGGGGTCAGGCTAAATGAGCAGTTCTTC. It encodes CASSQDQGVRLNEQFF.

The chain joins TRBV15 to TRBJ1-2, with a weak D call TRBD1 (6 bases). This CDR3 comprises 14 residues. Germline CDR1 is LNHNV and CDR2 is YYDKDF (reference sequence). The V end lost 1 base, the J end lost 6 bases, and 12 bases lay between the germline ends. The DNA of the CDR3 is TGTGCCACCAGCAGAGTCTCGGACAGAAATGGCTACACCTTC. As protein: CATSRVSDRNGYTF.

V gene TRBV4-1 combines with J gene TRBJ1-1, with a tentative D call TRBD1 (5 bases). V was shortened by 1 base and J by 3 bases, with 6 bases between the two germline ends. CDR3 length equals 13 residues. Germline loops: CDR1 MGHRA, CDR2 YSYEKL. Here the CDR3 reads CASSQAGYTEAFF. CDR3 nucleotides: TGCGCCAGCAGCCAAGCAGGGTACACTGAAGCTTTCTTT.

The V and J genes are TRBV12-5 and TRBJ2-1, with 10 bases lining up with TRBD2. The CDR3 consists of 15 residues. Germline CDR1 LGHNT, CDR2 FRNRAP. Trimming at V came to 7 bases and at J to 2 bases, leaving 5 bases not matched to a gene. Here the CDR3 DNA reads TGTGCTAGTGCTAGCGGGAGCTCGGCCTACAATGAGCAGTTCTTC. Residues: CASASGSSAYNEQFF. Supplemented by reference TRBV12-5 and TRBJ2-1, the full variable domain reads DARVTQTPRHKVTEMGQEVTMRCQPILGHNTVFWYRQTMMQGLELLAYFRNRAPLDDSGMPKDRFSAEMPDATLATLKIQPSEPRDSAVYFCASASGSSAYNEQFFGPGTRLTVL.

The DNA for the CDR3 is TGCGCCAGCAGCGCCAGGACAGGGAACGACTATGGCTACACCTTC. It specifies CASSARTGNDYGYTF. V is TRBV10-2 and J is TRBJ1-2; the match to TRBD1 covers 8 bases. Germline loops: CDR1 WSHSY, CDR2 SAAADI. This CDR3 is 15 amino acids long. V was clipped by 6 bases and J by 3 bases; unmatched bases: 9.

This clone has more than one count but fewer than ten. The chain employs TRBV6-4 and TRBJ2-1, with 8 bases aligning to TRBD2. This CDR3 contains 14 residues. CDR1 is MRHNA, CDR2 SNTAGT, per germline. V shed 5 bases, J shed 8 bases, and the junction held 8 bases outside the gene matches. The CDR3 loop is CASSPGTRKDEQFF. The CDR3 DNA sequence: TGTGCCAGCAGTCCCGGGACTAGGAAAGATGAGCAGTTCTTC.

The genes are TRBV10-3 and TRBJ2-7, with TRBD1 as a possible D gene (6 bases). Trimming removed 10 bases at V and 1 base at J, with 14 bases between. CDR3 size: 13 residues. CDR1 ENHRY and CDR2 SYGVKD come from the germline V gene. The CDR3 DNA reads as TGTGCCACCCAGGGGCAGCCTTCCTACGAGCAGTACGTC. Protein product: CATQGQPSYEQYV.